Below are 2 T cell receptor beta chains sequenced from a single sample in a study of shared clonotypes between healthy human individuals. The repertoire was sequenced with immunoSEQ multiplex PCR; TCRdb's copy has only in-frame clones and lacks some. The repertoire has fewer than 2.5 million clones, under 95% of them found once; the top ten carry 0.36%. The sample was naive CD4+ T cells from PBMCs. The sample's subset: CD45RA+ positively selected. Receptor source: a man aged 18 to 35 in good health. Some clones in this sample may be carry-over from other donors' samples.

The V call is TRBV19, the J call TRBJ1-2; D might be TRBD1 (5 bases). This CDR3 is built from 15 residues. The V end was cut by 6 bases, the J end by 3 bases, with 17 bases between. Germline lookup yields CDR1 LNHDA and CDR2 SQIVND (reference sequence). CDR3 region: CASRPWGEWDYGYTF. Written as DNA, the CDR3 is TGTGCCAGTAGGCCTTGGGGGGAGTGGGACTATGGCTACACCTTC.

The chain links TRBV7-9 to TRBJ2-1; D perhaps matches TRBD2 (6 bases). The ends were cut back, 3 bases at V and 8 bases at J, with 20 bases in the middle. The CDR3 spans 16 residues. Germline CDR1 reads SEHNR; CDR2 reads FQNEAQ (reference sequence). The CDR3 region is CASSFSLGGRGDEQFF. The CDR3 DNA follows: TGTGCCAGCAGCTTCTCATTGGGGGGTCGAGGAGATGAGCAGTTCTTC.